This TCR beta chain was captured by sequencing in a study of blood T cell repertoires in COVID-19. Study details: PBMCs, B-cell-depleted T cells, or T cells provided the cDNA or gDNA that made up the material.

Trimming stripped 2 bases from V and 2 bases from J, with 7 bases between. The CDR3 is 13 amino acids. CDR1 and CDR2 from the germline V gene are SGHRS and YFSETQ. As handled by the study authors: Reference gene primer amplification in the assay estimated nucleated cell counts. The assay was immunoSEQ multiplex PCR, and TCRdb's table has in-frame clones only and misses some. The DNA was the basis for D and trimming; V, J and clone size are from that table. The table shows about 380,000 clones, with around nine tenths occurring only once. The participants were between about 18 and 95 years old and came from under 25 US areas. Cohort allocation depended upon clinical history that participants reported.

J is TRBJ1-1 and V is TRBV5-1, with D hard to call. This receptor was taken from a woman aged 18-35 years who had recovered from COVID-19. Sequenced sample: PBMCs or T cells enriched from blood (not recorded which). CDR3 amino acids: CASSFESNTEAFF. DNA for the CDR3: TGCGCCAGCAGCTTTGAGAGTAACACTGAAGCTTTCTTT.